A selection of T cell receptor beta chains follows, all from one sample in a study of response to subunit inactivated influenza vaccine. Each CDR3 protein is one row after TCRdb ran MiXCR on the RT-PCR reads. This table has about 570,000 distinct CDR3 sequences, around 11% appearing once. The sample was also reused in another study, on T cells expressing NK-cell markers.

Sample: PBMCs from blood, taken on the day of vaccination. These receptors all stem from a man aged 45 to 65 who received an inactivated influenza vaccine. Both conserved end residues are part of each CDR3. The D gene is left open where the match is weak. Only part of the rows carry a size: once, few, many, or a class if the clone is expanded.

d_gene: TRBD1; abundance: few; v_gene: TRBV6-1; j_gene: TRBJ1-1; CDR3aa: CASSEAGTGMGTEAFF; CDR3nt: TGTGCCAGCAGTGAAGCGGGGACAGGAATGGGCACTGAAGCTTTCTTT
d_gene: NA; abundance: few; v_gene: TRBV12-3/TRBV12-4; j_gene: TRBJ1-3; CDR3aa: CASSLGTEGNTIYF; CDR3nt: TGTGCCAGCAGTTTAGGGACAGAAGGAAACACCATATATTTT
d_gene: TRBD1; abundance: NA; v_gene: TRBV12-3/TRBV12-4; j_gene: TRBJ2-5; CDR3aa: CASSLVLTGGLLKPQETQYF; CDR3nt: TGTGCCAGCAGTTTAGTTCTGACAGGGGGGTTGTTAAAACCTCAAGAGACCCAGTACTTC
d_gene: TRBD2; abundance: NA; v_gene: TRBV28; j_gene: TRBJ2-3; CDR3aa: CASSFNGLGEDTQYF; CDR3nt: TGTGCCAGCAGTTTTAACGGACTAGGCGAAGATACGCAGTATTTT
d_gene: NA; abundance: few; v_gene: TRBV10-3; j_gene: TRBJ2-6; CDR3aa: CAISPGASGANVLTF; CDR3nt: TGTGCCATCAGTCCGGGGGCCTCTGGGGCCAACGTCCTGACTTTC
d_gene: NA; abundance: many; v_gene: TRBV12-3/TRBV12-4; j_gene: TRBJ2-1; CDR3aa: CASSFGPYNEQFF; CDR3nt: TGTGCCAGCAGTTTCGGCCCGTACAATGAGCAGTTCTTC
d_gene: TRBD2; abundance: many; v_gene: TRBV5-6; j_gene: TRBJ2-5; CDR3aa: CASSFSGSSQETQYF; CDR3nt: TGTGCCAGCAGCTTTAGCGGGAGCAGTCAAGAGACCCAGTACTTC
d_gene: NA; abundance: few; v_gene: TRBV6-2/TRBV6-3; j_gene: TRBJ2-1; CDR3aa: CASSYEWGSHNEQFF; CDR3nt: TGTGCCAGCAGTTACGAGTGGGGGAGTCACAATGAGCAGTTCTTC
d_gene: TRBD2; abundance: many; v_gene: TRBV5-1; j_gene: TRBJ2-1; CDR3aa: CASSLETSLVNEQFF; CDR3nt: TGCGCCAGCAGCTTGGAGACTAGCCTGGTGAATGAGCAGTTCTTC
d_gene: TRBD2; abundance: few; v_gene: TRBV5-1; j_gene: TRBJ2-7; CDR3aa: CASSLSGGQTYEQYF; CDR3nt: TGCGCCAGCAGCTTGTCGGGGGGGCAGACCTACGAGCAGTACTTC
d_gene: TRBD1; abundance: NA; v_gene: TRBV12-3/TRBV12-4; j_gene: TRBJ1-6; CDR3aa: CASSLARTGYSPLHF; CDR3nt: TGTGCCAGCAGTTTAGCCCGGACAGGGTATTCACCCCTCCACTTT
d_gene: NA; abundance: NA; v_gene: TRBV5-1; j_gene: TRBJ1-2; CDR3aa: CASSLDSHYGYTF; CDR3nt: TGCGCCAGCAGCTTGGATTCGCATTATGGCTACACCTTC
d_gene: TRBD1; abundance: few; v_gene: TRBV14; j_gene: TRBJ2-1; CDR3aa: CASSQEMGQGASREQFF; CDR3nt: TGTGCCAGCAGCCAAGAAATGGGACAGGGGGCCTCCAGGGAGCAGTTCTTC
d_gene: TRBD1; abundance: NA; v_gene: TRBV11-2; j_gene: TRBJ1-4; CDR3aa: CASSLEPTGGGYGKLFF; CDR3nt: TGTGCCAGCAGCTTAGAACCAACAGGGGGAGGGTATGGAAAACTGTTTTTT
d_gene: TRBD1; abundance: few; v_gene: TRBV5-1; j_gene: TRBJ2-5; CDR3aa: CASSQKTGLETQYF; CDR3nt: TGCGCCAGCAGCCAGAAGACAGGGTTGGAGACCCAGTACTTC
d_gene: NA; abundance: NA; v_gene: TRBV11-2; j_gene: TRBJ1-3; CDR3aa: CASSRIRGSGNTIYF; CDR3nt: TGTGCCAGCAGCCGAATCAGGGGCTCTGGAAACACCATATATTTT
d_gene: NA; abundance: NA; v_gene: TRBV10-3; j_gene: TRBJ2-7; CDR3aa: CAISDPGARYEQYF; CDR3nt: TGTGCCATCAGTGACCCGGGAGCGCGTTACGAGCAGTACTTC
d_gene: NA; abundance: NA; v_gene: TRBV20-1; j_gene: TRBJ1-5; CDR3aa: CSARVPGQGDQPQHF; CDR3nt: TGCAGTGCTAGAGTCCCGGGGCAGGGAGATCAGCCCCAGCATTTT
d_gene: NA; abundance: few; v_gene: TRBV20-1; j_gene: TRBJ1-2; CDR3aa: CSAVQGFDRYTF; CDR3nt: TGCAGTGCCGTCCAGGGGTTTGATCGCTACACCTTC
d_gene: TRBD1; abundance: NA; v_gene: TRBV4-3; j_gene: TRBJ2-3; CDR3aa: CASSQGKGQGTDTQYF; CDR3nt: TGCGCCAGCAGCCAAGGCAAGGGACAGGGAACAGATACGCAGTATTTT
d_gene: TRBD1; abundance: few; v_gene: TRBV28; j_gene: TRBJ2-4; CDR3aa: CASSLTGVGKNIQYF; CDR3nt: TGTGCCAGCAGCTTGACAGGGGTCGGCAAAAACATTCAGTACTTC
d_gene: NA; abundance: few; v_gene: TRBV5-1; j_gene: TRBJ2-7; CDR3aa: CASSLGTIVHEQYF; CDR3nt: TGCGCCAGCAGCTTGGGGACGATAGTACACGAGCAGTACTTC
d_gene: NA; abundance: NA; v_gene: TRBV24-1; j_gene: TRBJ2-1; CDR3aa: CATGTPVGEQFF; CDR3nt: TGTGCCACCGGGACTCCCGTGGGTGAGCAGTTCTTC